This T cell receptor beta chain derives from a study of Graves' ophthalmopathy and Graves' hyperthyroidism. Of note for this clonotype: A single base separates this from a much larger clone, so it may be a read error. Without the conserved terminal phenylalanine or tryptophan, this CDR3 likely stems from a read error.

This CDR3 spans 15 amino acids. Trimming removed 0 bases at V and 4 bases at J, with 10 bases between. Germline-derived CDR1 and CDR2 are SGHAT and FQNNGV. RNA transcripts served as template for amplifying TCR beta CDR3 sequences. An opening RT-PCR round employed HTBI primers and preceded a second-round multiplex PCR. TCRdb ran MiXCR on the multiplex PCR reads and lists one entry per CDR3 protein. Counted here are hundreds of thousands of distinct CDR3 sequences, 15% occurring once; the ten biggest clones make up roughly 7%. This receptor was taken from a woman aged 18-29 years with stable Graves' hyperthyroidism. The chain recombines TRBV11-2 with TRBJ1-3; D is perhaps TRBD1 (5 bases). The sequenced sample was peripheral blood. The CDR3 region has the DNA TGTGCCAGCAGCTTAGACAGGGCTCGAGGAAACACCATATATTAT. Its protein is CASSLDRARGNTIYY.